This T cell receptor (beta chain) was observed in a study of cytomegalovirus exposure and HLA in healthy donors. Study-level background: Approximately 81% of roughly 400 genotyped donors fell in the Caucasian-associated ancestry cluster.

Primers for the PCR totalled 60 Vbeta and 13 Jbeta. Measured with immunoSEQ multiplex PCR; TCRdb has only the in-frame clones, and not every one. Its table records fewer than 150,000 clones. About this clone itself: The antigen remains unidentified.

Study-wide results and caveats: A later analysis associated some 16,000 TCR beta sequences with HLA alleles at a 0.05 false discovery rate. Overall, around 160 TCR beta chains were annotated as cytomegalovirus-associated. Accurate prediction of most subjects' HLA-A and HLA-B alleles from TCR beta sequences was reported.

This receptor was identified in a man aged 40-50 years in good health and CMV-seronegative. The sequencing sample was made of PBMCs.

CDR3 in amino acids: CAISVLDTQYF. CDR3 coding DNA: TGTGCCATCAGCGTCCTGGATACGCAGTATTTT. V is TRBV10-3 and J is TRBJ2-3; unclear D gene. Germline V lookup: CDR1 ENHRY, CDR2 SYGVKD. The CDR3 is 11 amino acids. V dropped 6 bases and J dropped 6 bases, with 7 bases sitting between them.